The sample holds many counts of the clone carrying this TCR beta chain. Antigen specificity is unknown. The sample originates from a study of CD8 T cells in ankylosing spondylitis. Study-level points and caveats: Among TCR beta sequences, a motif of several highly homologous variants appeared characteristic of ankylosing spondylitis blood.

TCRdb re-called the 5' RACE reads through MiXCR, storing one row per CDR3 protein. The sample consists of more than 250,000 distinct CDR3 sequences, around 7.6% of them appearing once. This CDR3 spans 16 amino acids. Germline lookup yields CDR1 SGHRS and CDR2 YFSETQ. V was shortened by 0 bases and J by 0 bases, with 9 bases between the two germline ends. Sequenced: blood, either unsorted or a sorted T cell fraction (not recorded which). The receptor was derived from a male donor with ankylosing spondylitis. The V call is TRBV5-1, the J call TRBJ2-2; no clear D gene. The CDR3 nucleotides are TGCGCCAGCAGCTTGGCTGGATTATCGAACACCGGGGAGCTGTTTTTT. Protein sequence: CASSLAGLSNTGELFF.